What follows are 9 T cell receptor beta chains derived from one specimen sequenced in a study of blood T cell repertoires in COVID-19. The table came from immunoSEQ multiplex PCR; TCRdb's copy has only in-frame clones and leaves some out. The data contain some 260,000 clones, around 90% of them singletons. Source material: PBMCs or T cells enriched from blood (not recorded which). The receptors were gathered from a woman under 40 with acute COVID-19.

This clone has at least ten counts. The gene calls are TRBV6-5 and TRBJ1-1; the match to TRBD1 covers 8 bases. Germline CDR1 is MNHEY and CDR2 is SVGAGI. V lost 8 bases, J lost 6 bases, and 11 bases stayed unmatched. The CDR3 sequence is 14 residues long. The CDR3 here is CASPQDREIAEAFF. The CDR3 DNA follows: TGTGCCAGCCCTCAGGACAGGGAGATCGCTGAAGCTTTCTTT.

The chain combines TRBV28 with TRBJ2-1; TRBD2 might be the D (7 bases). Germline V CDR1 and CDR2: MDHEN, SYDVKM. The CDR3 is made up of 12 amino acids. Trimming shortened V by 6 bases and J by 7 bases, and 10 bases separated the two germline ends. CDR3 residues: CASSGGTNEQFF. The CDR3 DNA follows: TGTGCCAGCAGCGGGGGGACAAATGAGCAGTTCTTC.

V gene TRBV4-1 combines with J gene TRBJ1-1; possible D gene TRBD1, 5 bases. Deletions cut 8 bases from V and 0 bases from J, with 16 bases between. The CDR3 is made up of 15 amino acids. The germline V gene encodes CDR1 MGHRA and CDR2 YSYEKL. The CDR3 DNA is TGCGCCAGCCTTCCGGGGGAGGCCATGAACACTGAAGCTTTCTTT. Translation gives CASLPGEAMNTEAFF.

CDR3 nucleotides: TGTGCCAGCAGCGAGGAAGTTCTACTCTATGGCTACACCTTC. Translating gives CASSEEVLLYGYTF. The rearrangement uses TRBV7-2 and TRBJ1-2; D is ambiguous. Trimming pared 5 bases from V and 4 bases from J, leaving 14 bases between. Per germline, CDR1 SGHTA and CDR2 FQGNSA. This CDR3 comprises 14 residues.

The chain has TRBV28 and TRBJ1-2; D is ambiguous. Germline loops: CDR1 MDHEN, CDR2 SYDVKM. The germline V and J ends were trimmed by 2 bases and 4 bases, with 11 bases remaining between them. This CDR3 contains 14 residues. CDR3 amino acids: CASSLGRAVYGYTF. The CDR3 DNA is TGTGCCAGCAGTTTAGGGAGGGCAGTCTATGGCTACACCTTC.

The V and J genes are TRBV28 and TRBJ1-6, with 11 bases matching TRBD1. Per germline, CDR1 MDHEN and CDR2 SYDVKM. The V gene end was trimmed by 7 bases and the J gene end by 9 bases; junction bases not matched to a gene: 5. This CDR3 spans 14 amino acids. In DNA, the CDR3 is TGTGCCAGCATATTTGGACAGGGGGCTTCACCCCTCCACTTT. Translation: CASIFGQGASPLHF.

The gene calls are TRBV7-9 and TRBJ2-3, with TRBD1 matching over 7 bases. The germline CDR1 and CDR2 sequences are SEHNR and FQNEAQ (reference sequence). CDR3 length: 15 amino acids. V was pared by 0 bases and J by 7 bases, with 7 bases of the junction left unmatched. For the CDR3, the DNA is TGTGCCAGCAGCTTAGCCCTGACAGGGATGAATACGCAGTATTTT. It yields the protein CASSLALTGMNTQYF.

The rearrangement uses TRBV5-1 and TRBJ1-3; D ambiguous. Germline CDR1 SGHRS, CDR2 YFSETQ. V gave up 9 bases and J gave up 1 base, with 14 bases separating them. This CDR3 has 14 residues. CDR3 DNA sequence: TGCGCCACCGCTCTGGAGCCATCTGGAAACACCATATATTTT. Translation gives CATALEPSGNTIYF.

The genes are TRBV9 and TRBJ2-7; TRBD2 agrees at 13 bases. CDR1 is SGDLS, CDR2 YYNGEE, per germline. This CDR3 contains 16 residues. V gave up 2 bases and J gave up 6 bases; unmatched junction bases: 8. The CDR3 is CASSVGPTSGRGEQYF. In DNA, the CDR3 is TGTGCCAGCAGCGTGGGGCCCACTAGCGGGAGGGGCGAGCAGTACTTC.